Reported below is one T cell receptor beta chain. Antigen unknown. This sample stems from a study of T cell repertoires in cytomegalovirus infection. Overall study: The authors relied on CMV epitopes, both recently identified HLA-C-restricted and well-studied HLA-B-restricted. Public TCR beta signature analysis indicated the presence of both CMV infection and matching HLA type.

Each CDR3 protein is one row after TCRdb ran MiXCR on the reads. The sample yields about 900,000 distinct CDR3 sequences, more than 25% seen once. This CDR3 spans 14 amino acids. Germline CDR1 is MNHNS and CDR2 is SASEGT. The V end lost 5 bases, the J end lost 4 bases, and 15 bases lay between the germline ends. General study findings and limits: HLA-C-restricted TCR beta clonotypes specific for CMV led the ex vivo response.

The TCR originated in a human donor in good health (CMV status not recorded). Some clones in this sample may be carry-over from other donors' samples. The sequenced sample was cultured CD8+ T cells from PBMCs, obtained from culture after CMV antigen stimulation. J is TRBJ2-7 and V is TRBV6-1; TRBD1 is a possible D gene (6 bases). CDR3 nucleotides: TGTGCCAGCAGTCCTAGGGGGTGCGTGTACGAGCAGTACGTC. Translated, it gives CASSPRGCVYEQYV.